This T cell receptor beta chain is from a study of T cells in Graves' hyperthyroidism and ophthalmopathy. From germline, CDR1 is KGHDR and CDR2 SFDVKD. Trimming removed 5 bases at V and 1 base at J, with 4 bases between. This CDR3 contains 13 residues. Authors of the study amplified TCR beta CDR3 regions from RNA transcripts. First-round RT-PCR targeting the TCR CDR3 was performed with the HTBI primer set. TCRdb re-called the multiplex PCR reads through MiXCR, storing one row per CDR3 protein. Among 550,000 to 600,000 distinct CDR3 sequences listed, 14% were seen once. This clonotype was observed at least ten times.

The sequence was obtained from a woman aged 18-29 years with Graves' ophthalmopathy. The sequencing sample was made of blood. J is TRBJ2-2 and V is TRBV24-1, with unresolved D. The CDR3 is CATSGENTGELFF. The DNA for the CDR3 is TGTGCCACCAGTGGAGAGAACACCGGGGAGCTGTTTTTT.